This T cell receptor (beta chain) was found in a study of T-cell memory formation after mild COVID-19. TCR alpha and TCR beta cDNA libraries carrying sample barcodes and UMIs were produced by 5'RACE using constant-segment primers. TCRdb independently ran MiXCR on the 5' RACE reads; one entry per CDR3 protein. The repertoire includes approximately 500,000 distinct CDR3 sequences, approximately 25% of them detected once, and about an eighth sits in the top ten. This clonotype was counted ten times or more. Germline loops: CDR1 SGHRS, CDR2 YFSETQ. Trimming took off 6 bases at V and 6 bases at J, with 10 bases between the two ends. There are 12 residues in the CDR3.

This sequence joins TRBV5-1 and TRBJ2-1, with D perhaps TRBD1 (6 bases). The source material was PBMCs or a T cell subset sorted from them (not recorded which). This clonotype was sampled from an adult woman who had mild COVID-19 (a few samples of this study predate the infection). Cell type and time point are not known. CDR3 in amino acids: CASTSQGNEQFF. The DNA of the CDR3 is TGCGCCAGCACCTCACAGGGCAATGAGCAGTTCTTC.